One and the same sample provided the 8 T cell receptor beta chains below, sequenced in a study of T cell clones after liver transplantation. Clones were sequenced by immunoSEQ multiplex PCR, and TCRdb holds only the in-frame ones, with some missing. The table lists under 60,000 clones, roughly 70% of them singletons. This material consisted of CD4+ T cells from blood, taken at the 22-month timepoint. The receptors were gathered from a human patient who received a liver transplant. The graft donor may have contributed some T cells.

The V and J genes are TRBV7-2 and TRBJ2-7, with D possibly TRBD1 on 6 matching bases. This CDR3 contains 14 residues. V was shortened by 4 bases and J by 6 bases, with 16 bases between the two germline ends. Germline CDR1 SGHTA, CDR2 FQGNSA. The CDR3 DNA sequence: TGTGCCAGCAGCTCAGGGGTCTCGCTAGGCGAGCAGTACTTC. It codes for CASSSGVSLGEQYF. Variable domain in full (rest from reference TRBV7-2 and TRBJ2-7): GAGVSQSPSNKVTEKGKDVELRCDPISGHTALYWYRQSLGQGLEFLIYFQGNSAPDKSGLPSDRFSAERTGGSVSTLTIQRTQQEDSAVYLCASSSGVSLGEQYFGPGTRLTVT.

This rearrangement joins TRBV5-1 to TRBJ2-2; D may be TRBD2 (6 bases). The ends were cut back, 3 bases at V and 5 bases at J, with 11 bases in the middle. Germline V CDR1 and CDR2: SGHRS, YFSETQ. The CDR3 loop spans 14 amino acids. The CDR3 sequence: CASSSGLPTGELFF. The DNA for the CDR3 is TGCGCCAGCAGCTCAGGACTACCAACCGGGGAGCTGTTTTTT. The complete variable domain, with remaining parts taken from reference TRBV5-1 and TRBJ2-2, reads KAGVTQTPRYLIKTRGQQVTLSCSPISGHRSVSWYQQTPGQGLQFLFEYFSETQRNKGNFPGRFSGRQFSNSRSEMNVSTLELGDSALYLCASSSGLPTGELFFGEGSRLTVL.

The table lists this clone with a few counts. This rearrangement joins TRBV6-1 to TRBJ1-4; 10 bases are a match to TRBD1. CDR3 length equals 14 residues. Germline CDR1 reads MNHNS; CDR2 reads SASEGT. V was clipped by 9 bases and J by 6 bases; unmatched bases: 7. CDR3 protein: CASRTGGLDEKLFF. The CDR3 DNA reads TGTGCCAGTCGGACAGGGGGGTTAGATGAAAAACTGTTTTTT.

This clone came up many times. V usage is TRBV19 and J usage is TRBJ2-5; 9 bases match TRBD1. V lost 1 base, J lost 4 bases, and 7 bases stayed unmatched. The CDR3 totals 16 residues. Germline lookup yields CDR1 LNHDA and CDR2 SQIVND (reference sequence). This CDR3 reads CASSIADRGFSETQYF. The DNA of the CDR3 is TGTGCCAGTAGTATAGCAGACAGGGGGTTTTCAGAGACCCAGTACTTC.

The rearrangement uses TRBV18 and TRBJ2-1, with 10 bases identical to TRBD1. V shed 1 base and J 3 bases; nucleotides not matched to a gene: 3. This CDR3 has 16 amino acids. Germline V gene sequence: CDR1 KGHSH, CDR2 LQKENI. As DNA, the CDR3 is TGTGCCAGCTCACCACTCGGGACAGGGGACTACAATGAGCAGTTCTTC. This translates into CASSPLGTGDYNEQFF.

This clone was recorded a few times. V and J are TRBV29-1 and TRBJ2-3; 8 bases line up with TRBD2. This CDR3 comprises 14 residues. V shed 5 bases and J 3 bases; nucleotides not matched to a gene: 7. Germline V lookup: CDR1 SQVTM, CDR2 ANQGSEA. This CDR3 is CSVFGGAGTDTQYF. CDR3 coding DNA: TGCAGCGTTTTCGGGGGGGCCGGGACAGATACGCAGTATTTT.

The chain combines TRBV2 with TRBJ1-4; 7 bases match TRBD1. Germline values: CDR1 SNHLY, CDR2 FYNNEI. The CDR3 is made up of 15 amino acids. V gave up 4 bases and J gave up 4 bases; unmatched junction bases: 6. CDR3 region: CASSAIRGYNEKLFF. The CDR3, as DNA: TGTGCCAGCAGTGCGATCAGGGGGTATAATGAAAAACTGTTTTTT. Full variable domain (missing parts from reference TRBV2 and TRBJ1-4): EPEVTQTPSHQVTQMGQEVILRCVPISNHLYFYWYRQILGQKVEFLVSFYNNEISEKSEIFDDQFSVERPDGSNFTLKIRSTKLEDSAMYFCASSAIRGYNEKLFFGSGTQLSVL.

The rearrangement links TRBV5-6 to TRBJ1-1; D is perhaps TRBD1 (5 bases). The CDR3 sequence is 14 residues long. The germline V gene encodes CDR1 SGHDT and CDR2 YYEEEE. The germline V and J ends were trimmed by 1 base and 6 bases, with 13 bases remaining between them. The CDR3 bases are TGTGCCAGCAGCTTGTTAGTGGGGCACGCTGAAGCTTTCTTT. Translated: CASSLLVGHAEAFF.